The 4 T cell receptor beta chains listed next were all sequenced from one sample in a study of T cell responses to AZD1222 COVID-19 vaccine. Sequenced by immunoSEQ multiplex PCR; TCRdb stores in-frame clones only, minus some. Of tens of thousands of clones listed, 80% were seen once; the top ten hold approximately 47%. The source material was peripheral blood, sampled 28 days after the second AZD1222 dose. These receptors were obtained from an adult who received the AZD1222 COVID-19 vaccine.

The genes are TRBV27 and TRBJ2-1, with 9 bases lining up with TRBD1. The junction had 8 bases not matched to a gene; V was cut back by 6 bases and J by 2 bases. The germline CDR1 and CDR2 sequences are MNHEY and SMNVEV (reference sequence). The CDR3 has 16 residues. The CDR3 spells CASSWGQGKPYNEQFF. The CDR3 region has the DNA TGTGCCAGCAGCTGGGGACAGGGCAAGCCCTACAATGAGCAGTTCTTC.

This chain uses TRBV10-3 with TRBJ1-1; D perhaps matches TRBD1 (5 bases). With 6 bases removed from V and 5 bases from J, the gap between germline ends came to 13 bases. Germline V lookup: CDR1 ENHRY, CDR2 SYGVKD. The CDR3 is 13 residues long. The CDR3, as DNA: TGTGCCATCAGGGACACAGAAAGGACTGAAGCTTTCTTT. Translated, it gives CAIRDTERTEAFF.

This chain joins TRBV2 and TRBJ1-3, with D unresolved. Trimming cost V 6 bases and J 4 bases, with 13 bases left between them. Germline loops: CDR1 SNHLY, CDR2 FYNNEI. This CDR3 is built from 14 residues. CDR3 bases: TGTGCCAGCAGGGAGGGAAGTGGAGGAAACACCATATATTTT. This codes for CASREGSGGNTIYF.

The rearrangement links TRBV7-9 to TRBJ1-1; weak D call: TRBD1 (6 bases). In germline, CDR1 is SEHNR, CDR2 FQNEAQ (reference sequence). The CDR3 is 13 amino acids. Between the trimmed V and J ends, which lost 4 bases and 2 bases, there was a span of 8 bases. The CDR3 region is CASSSDRNTEAFF. The CDR3 DNA follows: TGTGCCAGCAGCTCGGACAGAAACACTGAAGCTTTCTTT.